This T cell receptor (beta chain) was obtained from a study of cytomegalovirus exposure and HLA in healthy donors. This clone was picked up one time. Both 60 Vbeta primers and 13 Jbeta primers went into the PCR. TCRdb keeps only in-frame clones here, not all; method: immunoSEQ multiplex PCR. The sample lists around 140,000 clones, around three fifths occurring once. The trim removed 2 bases at V and 3 bases at J, leaving 3 bases unmatched. Germline V gives CDR1 SGDLS, CDR2 YYNGEE. CDR3 size: 14 residues. V is TRBV9 and J is TRBJ2-7; 9 bases line up with TRBD1. This clonotype originated in a woman aged 40-49 years in good health and CMV-seronegative. The sample consisted of PBMCs. The CDR3 here is CASSVGQGYYEQYF. The CDR3 bases are TGTGCCAGCAGCGTCGGACAGGGGTACTACGAGCAGTACTTC.